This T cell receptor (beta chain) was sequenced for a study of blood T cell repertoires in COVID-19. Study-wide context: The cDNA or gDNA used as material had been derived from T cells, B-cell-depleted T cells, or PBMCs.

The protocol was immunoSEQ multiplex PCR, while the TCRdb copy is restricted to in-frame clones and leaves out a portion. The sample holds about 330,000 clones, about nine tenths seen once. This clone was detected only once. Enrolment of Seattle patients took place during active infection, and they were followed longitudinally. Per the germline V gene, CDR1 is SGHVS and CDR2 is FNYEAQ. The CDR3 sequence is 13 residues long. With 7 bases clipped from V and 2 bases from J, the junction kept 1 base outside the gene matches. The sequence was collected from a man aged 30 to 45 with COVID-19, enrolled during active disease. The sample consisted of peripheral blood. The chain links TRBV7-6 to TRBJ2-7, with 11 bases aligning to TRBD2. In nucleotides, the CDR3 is TGTGCCAGCATAGCGGGGGGGACCTACGAGCAGTACTTC. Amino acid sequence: CASIAGGTYEQYF.